The clone carrying this T cell receptor (beta chain) was picked up many times. The record originates from a study of identical twins. TCRdb reprocessed the 5' RACE reads via MiXCR and lists one record per CDR3 protein. This sample yields about 150,000 distinct CDR3 sequences, of which around 3.6% are seen a single time; approximately 7.7% belongs to the top ten. Sequenced: memory T cells sorted from blood. The receptor was isolated from a man younger than 30 in good health.

CDR3 residues: CASSGSSYEQYF. Written as DNA, the CDR3 is TGTGCCAGCAGTGGGAGCTCCTACGAGCAGTACTTC. This chain links TRBV12-3 or TRBV12-4 with TRBJ2-7, with D perhaps TRBD2 (5 bases). Deletions cut 5 bases from V and 0 bases from J, with 5 bases between. There are 12 residues in the CDR3.